This is a list of T cell receptor beta chains from one sample in a study of blood T cell repertoires in COVID-19. This table comes from immunoSEQ multiplex PCR, and its TCRdb copy is limited to in-frame clones, with some not included. The repertoire holds some 400,000 clones, with around 92% as singletons. Sequenced input: PBMCs or T cells enriched from blood (not recorded which). The origin of the receptors is a woman aged 25 to 45 who had recovered from COVID-19. Both conserved end residues are part of each CDR3. The order of the fields is J gene, clone size, V gene, D gene, CDR3 protein, CDR3 DNA. D genes are given only for firm matches. The listing skips clone size in some rows; elsewhere it reads once, few, many or a size class.

j_gene: TRBJ2-2; abundance: few; v_gene: TRBV11-3; d_gene: TRBD2; CDR3aa: CASSSPSGRGGELFF; CDR3nt: TGTGCCAGCAGCTCTCCTAGCGGGAGAGGCGGGGAGCTGTTTTTT
j_gene: TRBJ1-2; abundance: .; v_gene: TRBV30; d_gene: .; CDR3aa: CAWKVPEWETYGYTF; CDR3nt: TGTGCCTGGAAAGTACCTGAGTGGGAGACATATGGCTACACCTTC
j_gene: TRBJ1-1; abundance: .; v_gene: TRBV10-2; d_gene: .; CDR3aa: CASSESEGRDTEAFF; CDR3nt: TGCGCCAGCAGTGAGTCGGAGGGGAGGGACACTGAAGCTTTCTTT
j_gene: TRBJ1-2; abundance: .; v_gene: TRBV19; d_gene: TRBD1; CDR3aa: CASSIPTGPYGYTF; CDR3nt: TGTGCCAGTAGTATTCCGACAGGGCCCTATGGCTACACCTTC
j_gene: TRBJ2-6; abundance: .; v_gene: TRBV15; d_gene: TRBD1; CDR3aa: CATSTGTGVGANVLTF; CDR3nt: TGTGCCACCAGCACCGGGACAGGGGTCGGGGCCAACGTCCTGACTTTC
j_gene: TRBJ1-1; abundance: .; v_gene: TRBV27; d_gene: .; CDR3aa: CASSSPGTEAFF; CDR3nt: TGTGCCAGCAGCTCCCCAGGCACTGAAGCTTTCTTT
j_gene: TRBJ2-3; abundance: .; v_gene: TRBV5-4; d_gene: TRBD2; CDR3aa: CASSTGTSGYTDTQYF; CDR3nt: TGTGCCAGCAGCACCGGGACTAGCGGATACACAGATACGCAGTATTTT
j_gene: TRBJ1-3; abundance: .; v_gene: TRBV7-2; d_gene: TRBD1; CDR3aa: CASSPRTGRNTIYF; CDR3nt: TGTGCCAGCAGCCCCCGGACAGGGAGAAACACCATATATTTT
j_gene: TRBJ1-2; abundance: .; v_gene: TRBV5-4; d_gene: .; CDR3aa: CASSLQGPNYGYTF; CDR3nt: TGTGCCAGCAGCTTGCAGGGCCCCAACTATGGCTACACCTTC
j_gene: TRBJ1-2; abundance: .; v_gene: TRBV18; d_gene: TRBD1; CDR3aa: CASSPPTDRGYGYTF; CDR3nt: TGTGCCAGCTCACCACCGACGGACAGGGGATATGGCTACACCTTC
j_gene: TRBJ1-2; abundance: once; v_gene: TRBV30; d_gene: .; CDR3aa: CASRGRDYGYTF; CDR3nt: TGTGCCTCGAGAGGCAGGGACTATGGCTACACCTTC
j_gene: TRBJ1-6; abundance: .; v_gene: TRBV9; d_gene: .; CDR3aa: CASSVDTNSPLHF; CDR3nt: TGTGCCAGCAGCGTCGACACTAATTCACCCCTCCACTTT
j_gene: TRBJ2-1; abundance: .; v_gene: TRBV12-5; d_gene: .; CDR3aa: CASGRGNEQFF; CDR3nt: TGTGCTAGTGGGCGGGGCAATGAGCAGTTCTTC
j_gene: TRBJ2-7; abundance: .; v_gene: TRBV5-1; d_gene: TRBD2; CDR3aa: CASSPGGTGGEQYF; CDR3nt: TGCGCCAGCAGCCCCGGAGGGACGGGAGGCGAGCAGTACTTC
j_gene: TRBJ1-1; abundance: .; v_gene: TRBV7-2; d_gene: .; CDR3aa: CASSLAGGGVTEAFF; CDR3nt: TGTGCCAGCAGCTTAGCGGGCGGGGGAGTCACTGAAGCTTTCTTT
j_gene: TRBJ2-7; abundance: .; v_gene: TRBV19; d_gene: .; CDR3aa: CASSMGGTVYEQYF; CDR3nt: TGTGCCAGTAGTATGGGGGGAACCGTCTACGAGCAGTACTTC
j_gene: TRBJ1-6; abundance: .; v_gene: TRBV7-2; d_gene: .; CDR3aa: CASSPQTVFGSPLHF; CDR3nt: TGTGCCAGCAGCCCCCAGACAGTTTTTGGTTCACCCCTCCACTTT
j_gene: TRBJ2-2; abundance: .; v_gene: TRBV27; d_gene: .; CDR3aa: CASSSYSNTGELFF; CDR3nt: TGTGCCAGCAGTTCCTATTCGAACACCGGGGAGCTGTTTTTT
j_gene: TRBJ2-3; abundance: .; v_gene: TRBV7-9; d_gene: .; CDR3aa: CASSLVSGAFTDTQYF; CDR3nt: TGTGCCAGCAGCTTAGTTAGCGGAGCCTTTACAGATACGCAGTATTTT
j_gene: TRBJ2-2; abundance: .; v_gene: TRBV28; d_gene: .; CDR3aa: CASSLYISRGDTGELFF; CDR3nt: TGTGCCAGCAGTTTATACATCTCCAGGGGTGACACCGGGGAGCTGTTTTTT
j_gene: TRBJ1-3; abundance: .; v_gene: TRBV5-1; d_gene: TRBD1; CDR3aa: CASSLQGDMDTIYF; CDR3nt: TGCGCCAGCAGCCTACAGGGGGATATGGACACCATATATTTT
j_gene: TRBJ2-2; abundance: .; v_gene: TRBV5-1; d_gene: TRBD2; CDR3aa: CASSFHGGINTGELFF; CDR3nt: TGCGCCAGCAGCTTTCACGGGGGGATCAACACCGGGGAGCTGTTTTTT
j_gene: TRBJ1-2; abundance: .; v_gene: TRBV7-3; d_gene: .; CDR3aa: CASSSSPPGQFLNYGYTF; CDR3nt: TGTGCCAGCAGCTCGTCCCCCCCGGGACAATTCCTTAACTATGGCTACACCTTC
j_gene: TRBJ2-1; abundance: .; v_gene: TRBV29-1; d_gene: .; CDR3aa: CSVEDGVLSYNEQFF; CDR3nt: TGCAGCGTTGAAGACGGGGTTCTCTCCTACAATGAGCAGTTCTTC
j_gene: TRBJ2-1; abundance: .; v_gene: TRBV30; d_gene: .; CDR3aa: CAWRQGNYNEQFF; CDR3nt: TGTGCCTGGAGACAGGGAAACTACAATGAGCAGTTCTTC
j_gene: TRBJ1-2; abundance: .; v_gene: TRBV3-1/TRBV3-2; d_gene: .; CDR3aa: CASSQVGRADYGYTF; CDR3nt: TGTGCCAGCAGCCAAGTGGGCAGGGCGGACTATGGCTACACCTTC
j_gene: TRBJ1-1; abundance: .; v_gene: TRBV12-5; d_gene: TRBD1; CDR3aa: CASGLVNRGYEAFF; CDR3nt: TGTGCTAGTGGTTTGGTAAACAGGGGTTATGAAGCTTTCTTT
j_gene: TRBJ2-7; abundance: .; v_gene: TRBV30; d_gene: TRBD2; CDR3aa: CAWRAGLAGEQYF; CDR3nt: TGTGCCTGGAGAGCGGGACTAGCTGGGGAGCAGTACTTC
j_gene: TRBJ1-4; abundance: .; v_gene: TRBV19; d_gene: TRBD1; CDR3aa: CASKTDRPGDEKLFF; CDR3nt: TGTGCCAGTAAAACGGACAGGCCGGGAGATGAAAAACTGTTTTTT
j_gene: TRBJ1-1; abundance: .; v_gene: TRBV27; d_gene: .; CDR3aa: CASSLRRGTEAFF; CDR3nt: TGTGCCAGCAGTTTGAGAAGGGGGACTGAAGCTTTCTTT
j_gene: TRBJ1-2; abundance: .; v_gene: TRBV5-1; d_gene: .; CDR3aa: CASSLGAGEYGYTF; CDR3nt: TGCGCCAGCAGCTTGGGTGCAGGGGAATATGGCTACACCTTC